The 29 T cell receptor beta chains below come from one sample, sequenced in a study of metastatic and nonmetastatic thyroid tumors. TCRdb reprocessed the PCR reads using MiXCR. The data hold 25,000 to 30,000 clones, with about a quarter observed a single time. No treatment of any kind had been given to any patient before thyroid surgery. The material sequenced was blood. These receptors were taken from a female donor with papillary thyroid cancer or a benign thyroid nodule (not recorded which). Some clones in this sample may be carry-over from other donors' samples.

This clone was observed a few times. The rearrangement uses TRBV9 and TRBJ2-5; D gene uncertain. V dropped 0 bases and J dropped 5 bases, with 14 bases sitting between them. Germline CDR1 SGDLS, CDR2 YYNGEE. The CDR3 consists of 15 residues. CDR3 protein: CASSVGSATVETQYF. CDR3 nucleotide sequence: TGTGCCAGCAGCGTAGGGTCGGCTACGGTCGAGACCCAGTACTTC.

The CDR3 is CATSRGQETQYF. For the CDR3, the DNA is TGTGCCACCAGCAGGGGCCAAGAGACCCAGTACTTC. The rearrangement uses TRBV15 and TRBJ2-5, with no clear D. Deletions cut 3 bases from V and 1 base from J, with 3 bases between. The CDR3 totals 12 residues. The germline V gene encodes CDR1 LNHNV and CDR2 YYDKDF (reference sequence).

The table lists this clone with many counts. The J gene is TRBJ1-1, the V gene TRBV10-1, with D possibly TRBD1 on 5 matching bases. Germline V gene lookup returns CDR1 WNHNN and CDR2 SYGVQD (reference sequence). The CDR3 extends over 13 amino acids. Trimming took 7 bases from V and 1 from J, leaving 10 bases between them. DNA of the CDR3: TGCGCCAGCATGGGGGGATCGAACACTGAAGCTTTCTTT. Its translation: CASMGGSNTEAFF.

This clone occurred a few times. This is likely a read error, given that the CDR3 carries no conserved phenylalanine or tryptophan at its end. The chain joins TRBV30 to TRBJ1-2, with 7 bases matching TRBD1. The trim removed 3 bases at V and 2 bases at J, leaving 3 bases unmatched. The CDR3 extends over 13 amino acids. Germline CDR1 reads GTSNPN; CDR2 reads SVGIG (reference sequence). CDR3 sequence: CAWRTGKNYGYTL. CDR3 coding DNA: TGTGCCTGGAGGACAGGGAAGAACTATGGCTACACCTTA.

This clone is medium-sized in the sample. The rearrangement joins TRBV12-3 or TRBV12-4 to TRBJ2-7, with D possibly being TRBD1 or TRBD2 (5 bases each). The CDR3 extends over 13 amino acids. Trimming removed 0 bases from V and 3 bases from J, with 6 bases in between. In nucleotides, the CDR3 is TGTGCCAGCAGTTTAGCGAGGGGCTACGAGCAGTACTTC. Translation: CASSLARGYEQYF.

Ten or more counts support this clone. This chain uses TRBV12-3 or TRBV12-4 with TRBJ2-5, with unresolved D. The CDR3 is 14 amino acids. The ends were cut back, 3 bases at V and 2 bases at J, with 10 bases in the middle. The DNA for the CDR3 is TGTGCCAGCAGTTTTCTCCTGGCGCAAGAGACCCAGTACTTC. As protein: CASSFLLAQETQYF.

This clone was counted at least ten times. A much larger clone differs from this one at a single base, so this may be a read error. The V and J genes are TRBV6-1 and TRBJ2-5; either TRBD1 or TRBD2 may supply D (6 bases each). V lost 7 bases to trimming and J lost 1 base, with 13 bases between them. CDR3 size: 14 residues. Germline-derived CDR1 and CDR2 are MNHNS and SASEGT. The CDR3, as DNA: TGTGCCAGCACTGAGGGGGGTTCCCAAGAGACCCAGTACTTC. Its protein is CASTEGGSQETQYF.

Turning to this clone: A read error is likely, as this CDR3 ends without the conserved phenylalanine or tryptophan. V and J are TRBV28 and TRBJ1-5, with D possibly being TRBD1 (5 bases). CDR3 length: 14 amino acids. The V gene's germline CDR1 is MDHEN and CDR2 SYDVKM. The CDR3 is CASRSGLSNHPQHL. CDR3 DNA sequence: TGTGCCAGCAGATCAGGGCTCAGCAATCATCCCCAGCATCTT.

As DNA, the CDR3 is TGTGCCAGCAGCCAAGAGGGAACCCCCACAGATACGCAGTATTTT. Translated: CASSQEGTPTDTQYF. The chain couples TRBV3-1 to TRBJ2-3; no definite D call. Germline assignment: CDR1 LGHDT and CDR2 YNNKEL (reference sequence). CDR3 length: 15 residues. V dropped 0 bases and J dropped 2 bases, with 9 bases sitting between them.

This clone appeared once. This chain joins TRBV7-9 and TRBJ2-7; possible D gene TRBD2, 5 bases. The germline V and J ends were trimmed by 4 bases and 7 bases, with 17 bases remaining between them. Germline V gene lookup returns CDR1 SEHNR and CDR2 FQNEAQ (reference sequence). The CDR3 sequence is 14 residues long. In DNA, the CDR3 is TGTGCCAGCAGCTCCTGGGTGGGCAGCGGTGAGCAGTACTTC. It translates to CASSSWVGSGEQYF.

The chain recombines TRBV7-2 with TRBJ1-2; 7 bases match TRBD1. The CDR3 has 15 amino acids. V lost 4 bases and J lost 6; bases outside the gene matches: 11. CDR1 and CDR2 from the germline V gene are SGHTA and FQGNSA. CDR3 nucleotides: TGTGCCAGCAGCTATTACCGCCGGGACAGAGATGGCTACACCTTC. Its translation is CASSYYRRDRDGYTF. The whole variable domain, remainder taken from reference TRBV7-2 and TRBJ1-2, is GAGVSQSPSNKVTEKGKDVELRCDPISGHTALYWYRQSLGQGLEFLIYFQGNSAPDKSGLPSDRFSAERTGGSVSTLTIQRTQQEDSAVYLCASSYYRRDRDGYTFGSGTRLTVV.

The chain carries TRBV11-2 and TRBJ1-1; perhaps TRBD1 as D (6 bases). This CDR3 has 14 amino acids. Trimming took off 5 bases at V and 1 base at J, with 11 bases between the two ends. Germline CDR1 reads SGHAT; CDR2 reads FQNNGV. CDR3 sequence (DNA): TGTGCCAGCAGCCATAGGACAGCGAACACTGAAGCTTTCTTT. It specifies CASSHRTANTEAFF.

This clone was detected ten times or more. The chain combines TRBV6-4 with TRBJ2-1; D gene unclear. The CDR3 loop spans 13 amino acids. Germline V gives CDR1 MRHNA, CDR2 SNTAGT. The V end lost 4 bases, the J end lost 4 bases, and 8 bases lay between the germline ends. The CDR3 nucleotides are TGTGCCAGCAGTGTAACTCGTTACAATGAGCAGTTCTTC. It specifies CASSVTRYNEQFF.

Here the CDR3 DNA reads TGTGCCAGCAGCCAAGGGTTGGCGGGGGCGTCAGAGACCCAGTACTTC. It translates to CASSQGLAGASETQYF. The chain links TRBV3-1 to TRBJ2-5; possibly TRBD2 for D (7 bases). From germline, CDR1 is LGHDT and CDR2 YNNKEL (reference sequence). The CDR3 totals 16 residues. Trimming removed 1 base from V and 4 bases from J, with 16 bases in between.

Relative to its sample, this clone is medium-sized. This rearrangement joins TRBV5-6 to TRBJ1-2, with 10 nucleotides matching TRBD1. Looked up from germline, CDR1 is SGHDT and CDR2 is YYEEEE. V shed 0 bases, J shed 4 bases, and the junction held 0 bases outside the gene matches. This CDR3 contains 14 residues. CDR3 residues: CASSLGTGGYGYTF. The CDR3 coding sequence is TGTGCCAGCAGCTTGGGGACAGGGGGCTATGGCTACACCTTC. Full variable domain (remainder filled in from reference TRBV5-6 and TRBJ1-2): DAGVTQSPTHLIKTRGQQVTLRCSPKSGHDTVSWYQQALGQGPQFIFQYYEEEERQRGNFPDRFSGHQFPNYSSELNVNALLLGDSALYLCASSLGTGGYGYTFGSGTRLTVV.

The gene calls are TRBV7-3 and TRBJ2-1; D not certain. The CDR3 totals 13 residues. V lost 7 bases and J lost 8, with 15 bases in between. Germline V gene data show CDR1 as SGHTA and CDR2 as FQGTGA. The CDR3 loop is CASILVMWDEQFF. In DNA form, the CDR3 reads TGTGCCAGCATCTTGGTCATGTGGGATGAGCAGTTCTTC.

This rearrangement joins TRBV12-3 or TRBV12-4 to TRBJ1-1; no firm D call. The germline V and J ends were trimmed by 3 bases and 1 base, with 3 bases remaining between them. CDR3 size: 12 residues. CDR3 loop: CASSFGNTEAFF. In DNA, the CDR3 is TGTGCCAGCAGTTTCGGGAACACTGAAGCTTTCTTT.

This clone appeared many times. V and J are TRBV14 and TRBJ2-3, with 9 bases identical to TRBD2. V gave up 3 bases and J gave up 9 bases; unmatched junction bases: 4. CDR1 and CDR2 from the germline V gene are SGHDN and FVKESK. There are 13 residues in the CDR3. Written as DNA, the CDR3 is TGTGCCAGCAGCCAGGACAGCGGGAGGACGCAGTATTTT. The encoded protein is CASSQDSGRTQYF.

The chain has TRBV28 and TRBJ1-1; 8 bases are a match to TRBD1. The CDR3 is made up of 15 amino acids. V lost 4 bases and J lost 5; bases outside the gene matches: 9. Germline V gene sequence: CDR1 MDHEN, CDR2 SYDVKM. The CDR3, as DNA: TGTGCCAGCAGTTACAGGGGGGGGGCGGGAACTGAAGCTTTCTTT. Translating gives CASSYRGGAGTEAFF.

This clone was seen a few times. CDR3 loop: CASSFSLIYGYTF. The CDR3 DNA reads TGTGCCAGCAGTTTTTCCCTGATCTATGGCTACACCTTC. The genes are TRBV12-3 or TRBV12-4 and TRBJ1-2; D is undetermined. The ends were cut back, 3 bases at V and 4 bases at J, with 9 bases in the middle. CDR3 size: 13 residues.

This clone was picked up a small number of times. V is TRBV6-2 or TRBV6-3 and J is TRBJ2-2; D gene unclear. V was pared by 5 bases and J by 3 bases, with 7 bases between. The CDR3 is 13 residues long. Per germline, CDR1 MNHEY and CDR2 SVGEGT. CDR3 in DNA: TGTGCCAGCAGTCTCAAGCACACCGGGGAGCTGTTTTTT. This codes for CASSLKHTGELFF.

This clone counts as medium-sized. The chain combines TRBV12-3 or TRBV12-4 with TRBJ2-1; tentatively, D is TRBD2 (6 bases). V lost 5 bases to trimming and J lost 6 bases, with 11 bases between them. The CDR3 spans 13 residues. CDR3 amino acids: CASSPDYLNEQFF. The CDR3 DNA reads TGTGCCAGCAGTCCGGACTACCTCAATGAGCAGTTCTTC.

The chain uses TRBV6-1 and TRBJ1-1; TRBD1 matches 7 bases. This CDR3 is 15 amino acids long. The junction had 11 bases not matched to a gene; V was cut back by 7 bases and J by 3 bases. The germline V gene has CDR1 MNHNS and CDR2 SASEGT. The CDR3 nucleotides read TGTGCCAGCAATCGCCCGGGACAGATCTACACTGAAGCTTTCTTT. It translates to CASNRPGQIYTEAFF.

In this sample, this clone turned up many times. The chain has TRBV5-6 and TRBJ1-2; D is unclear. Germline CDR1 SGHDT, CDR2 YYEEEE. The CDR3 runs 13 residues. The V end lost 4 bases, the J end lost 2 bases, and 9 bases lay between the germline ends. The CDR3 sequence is CASSPNTNYGYTF. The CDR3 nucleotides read TGTGCCAGCAGCCCAAATACAAACTATGGCTACACCTTC.

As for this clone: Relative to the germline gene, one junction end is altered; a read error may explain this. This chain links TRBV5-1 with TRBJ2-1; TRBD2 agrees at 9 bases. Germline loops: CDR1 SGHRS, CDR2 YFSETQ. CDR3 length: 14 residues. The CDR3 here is CASSLGLAAYDQFF. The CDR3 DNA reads TGCGCCAGCAGCTTGGGACTAGCGGCCTATGATCAGTTCTTC. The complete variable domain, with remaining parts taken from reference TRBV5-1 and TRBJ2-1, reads KAGVTQTPRYLIKTRGQQVTLSCSPISGHRSVSWYQQTPGQGLQFLFEYFSETQRNKGNFPGRFSGRQFSNSRSEMNVSTLELGDSALYLCASSLGLAAYDQFFGPGTRLTVL.

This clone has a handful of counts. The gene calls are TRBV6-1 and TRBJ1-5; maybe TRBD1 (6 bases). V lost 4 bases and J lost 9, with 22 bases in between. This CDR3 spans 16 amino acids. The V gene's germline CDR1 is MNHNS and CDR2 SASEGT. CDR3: CASSGGNSNRDRPQHF. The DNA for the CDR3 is TGTGCCAGCAGTGGAGGGAATTCAAACAGGGATCGGCCCCAGCATTTT.

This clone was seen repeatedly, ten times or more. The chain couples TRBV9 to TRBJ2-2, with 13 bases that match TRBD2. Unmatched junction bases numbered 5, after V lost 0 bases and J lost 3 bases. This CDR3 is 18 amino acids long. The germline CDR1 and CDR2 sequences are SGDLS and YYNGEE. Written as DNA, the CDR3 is TGTGCCAGCAGCGTAGCTACTAGCGGGAGGGCTTACACCGGGGAGCTGTTTTTT. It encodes CASSVATSGRAYTGELFF.

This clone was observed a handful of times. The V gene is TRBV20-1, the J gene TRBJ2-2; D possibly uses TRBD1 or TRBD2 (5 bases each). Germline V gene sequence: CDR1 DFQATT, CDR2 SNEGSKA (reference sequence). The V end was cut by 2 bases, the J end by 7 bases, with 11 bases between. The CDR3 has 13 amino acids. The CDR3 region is CSARPTGHGELFF. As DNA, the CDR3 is TGCAGTGCTAGACCTACGGGGCACGGGGAGCTGTTTTTT.

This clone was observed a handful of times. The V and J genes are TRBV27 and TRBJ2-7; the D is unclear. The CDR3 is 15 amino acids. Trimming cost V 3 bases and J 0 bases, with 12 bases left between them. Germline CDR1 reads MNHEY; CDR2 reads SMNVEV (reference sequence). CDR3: CASSLTLTFSYEQYF. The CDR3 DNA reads TGTGCCAGCAGTTTGACCCTTACATTCTCCTACGAGCAGTACTTC.